One T cell receptor beta chain is described in this entry. Its cognate antigen is unknown. CDR1 GTSNPN and CDR2 SVGIG come from the germline V gene (reference sequence). V was clipped by 5 bases and J by 0 bases, with 7 bases between them. The CDR3 is 12 residues long. The record originates from a study of vaccination effects on CD4 cells after COVID-19. Profiling relied on immunoSEQ multiplex PCR, and the TCRdb table lists in-frame clones only, not all of them. The sample lists 25,000 to 40,000 clones, roughly 86% occurring once. ViraFEST assay sequencing came after antigen-specific CD4+ T cells were expanded with viral peptide pools. The culture ran for about eleven days before CD4+ T cells were isolated. As their vaccination, participants received two doses of either BNT162b2 or mRNA-1273.

The source of this sequence is a human donor who received a COVID-19 vaccine. Some clones in this sample may be carry-over from other donors' samples. The rearrangement links TRBV30 to TRBJ1-1; unclear D gene. Sample: CD4+ T cells from PBMCs cultured with HCoV-NL63 spike peptides, taken after COVID-19 vaccination. CDR3 DNA sequence: TGTGCCTGGGACACTTTGAACACTGAAGCTTTCTTT. As protein: CAWDTLNTEAFF.